The 28 T cell receptor beta chains listed next were all sequenced from one sample in a study of CD8 T cells in Susac syndrome. An input of roughly 0.45 to 1 ug of RNA was subjected to reverse transcription using random hexamers. TCRdb itself ran the immunoSEQ multiplex PCR reads through MiXCR, one entry per CDR3 protein. The sample lists some 96,000 distinct CDR3 sequences, 95% occurring once. Sequencing was done on a sample of CD8+ T cells from PBMCs. The receptors derive from a human donor with Susac syndrome.

The V and J genes are TRBV7-9 and TRBJ2-7; the D gene is possibly TRBD2 (6 bases). Germline assignment: CDR1 SEHNR and CDR2 FQNEAQ (reference sequence). Trimming removed 0 bases from V and 2 bases from J, with 11 bases in between. There are 15 residues in the CDR3. The CDR3 spells CASSLAGGLTYEQYF. The CDR3 DNA reads as TGTGCCAGCAGCTTAGCGGGGGGATTGACCTACGAGCAGTACTTC.

The rearrangement joins TRBV5-1 to TRBJ2-1; 7 bases agree with TRBD2. Germline lookup yields CDR1 SGHRS and CDR2 YFSETQ. Trimming removed 0 bases from V and 3 bases from J; junction bases left unmatched: 3. The CDR3 covers 15 residues. CDR3 region: CASSLVQRGYNEQFF. For the CDR3, the DNA is TGCGCCAGCAGCTTGGTGCAGCGGGGCTACAATGAGCAGTTCTTC. Full variable domain (outside the CDR3, taken from reference TRBV5-1 and TRBJ2-1): KAGVTQTPRYLIKTRGQQVTLSCSPISGHRSVSWYQQTPGQGLQFLFEYFSETQRNKGNFPGRFSGRQFSNSRSEMNVSTLELGDSALYLCASSLVQRGYNEQFFGPGTRLTVL.

The chain combines TRBV4-1 with TRBJ1-2; D perhaps matches TRBD1 (5 bases). With 1 base removed from V and 8 bases from J, the gap between germline ends came to 11 bases. Looked up from germline, CDR1 is MGHRA and CDR2 is YSYEKL. This CDR3 region has 13 residues. The CDR3 sequence: CASSQGGSFGYTF. Written as DNA, the CDR3 is TGCGCCAGCAGCCAAGGGGGCAGCTTCGGCTACACCTTC.

The V call is TRBV24-1, the J call TRBJ2-2; D may match TRBD1 or TRBD2 (6 bases each). CDR3 length: 14 residues. V was clipped by 7 bases and J by 4 bases, with 12 bases between them. Germline V gene lookup returns CDR1 KGHDR and CDR2 SFDVKD. CDR3 protein: CATRGGRGTGELFF. The CDR3 DNA sequence: TGTGCCACCAGGGGGGGCCGAGGCACCGGGGAGCTGTTTTTT.

The chain carries TRBV29-1 and TRBJ2-3, with unresolved D. The CDR3 contains 13 residues. The V gene's germline CDR1 is SQVTM and CDR2 ANQGSEA. V was clipped by 5 bases and J by 4 bases, with 13 bases between them. The CDR3 DNA reads as TGCAGCGTTCCTGAAGGGTCCCCAGATACGCAGTATTTT. Residues: CSVPEGSPDTQYF.

V is TRBV9 and J is TRBJ2-1, with D maybe TRBD2 (5 bases). The CDR3 is 15 amino acids. CDR1 is SGDLS, CDR2 YYNGEE, per germline. V dropped 4 bases and J dropped 7 bases, with 18 bases sitting between them. Here the CDR3 reads CASSPRGGSGNEQFF. The CDR3 DNA is TGTGCCAGCAGCCCCCGGGGTGGGAGCGGAAATGAGCAGTTCTTC.

The chain joins TRBV29-1 to TRBJ2-1; unclear D gene. CDR1 is SQVTM and CDR2 is ANQGSEA in the germline V gene. The CDR3 length is 13 residues. Trimming removed 0 bases at V and 8 bases at J, with 11 bases between. CDR3 sequence (DNA): TGCAGCGTTGAAGACCTTCTAGTCGATGAGCAGTTCTTC. This encodes CSVEDLLVDEQFF.

This chain joins TRBV4-1 and TRBJ2-1; TRBD2 aligns across 12 bases. CDR1 is MGHRA, CDR2 YSYEKL, per germline. This CDR3 spans 15 amino acids. V trimming: 2 bases; J trimming: 8 bases; junction bases outside the gene matches: 4. The CDR3 bases are TGCGCCAGCAGCCAACGGACTAGCGGGGTAGATGAGCAGTTCTTC. Protein product: CASSQRTSGVDEQFF.

The J gene is TRBJ2-1, the V gene TRBV19, with TRBD2 identical over 9 bases. The V gene's germline CDR1 is LNHDA and CDR2 SQIVND (reference sequence). V dropped 7 bases and J dropped 12; count of bases not matched to a gene: 10. There are 13 residues in the CDR3. The CDR3 spells CASNTIAGAWQFF. CDR3 sequence (DNA): TGTGCCAGTAATACGATAGCGGGAGCCTGGCAGTTCTTC.

The chain recombines TRBV12-3 or TRBV12-4 with TRBJ2-7, with D possibly being TRBD1 or TRBD2 (5 bases each). V was pared by 2 bases and J by 4 bases, with 9 bases between. The CDR3 spans 13 residues. CDR3 DNA: TGTGCCAGCAGTTTACCGGGACGGTACGAGCAGTACTTC. Translating gives CASSLPGRYEQYF.

V usage is TRBV5-1 and J usage is TRBJ2-5, with D perhaps TRBD1 (6 bases). The germline V and J ends were trimmed by 5 bases and 2 bases, with 13 bases remaining between them. This CDR3 is built from 14 residues. Germline-derived CDR1 and CDR2 are SGHRS and YFSETQ. Written as DNA, the CDR3 is TGCGCCAGCAGACCGGGACAACTACAAGAGACCCAGTACTTC. Its translation: CASRPGQLQETQYF. Full variable domain (outside the CDR3, taken from reference TRBV5-1 and TRBJ2-5): KAGVTQTPRYLIKTRGQQVTLSCSPISGHRSVSWYQQTPGQGLQFLFEYFSETQRNKGNFPGRFSGRQFSNSRSEMNVSTLELGDSALYLCASRPGQLQETQYFGPGTRLLVL.

This sequence joins TRBV6-6 and TRBJ1-5, with D tentatively TRBD1 (6 bases). Germline V gene data show CDR1 as MNHNY and CDR2 as SVGAGI (reference sequence). The CDR3 runs 15 residues. Trimming took 5 bases from V and 0 from J, leaving 11 bases between them. CDR3 DNA: TGTGCCAGCAGTGAGACAGGAAATAGCAATCAGCCCCAGCATTTT. Encoded protein: CASSETGNSNQPQHF.

V usage is TRBV6-5 and J usage is TRBJ2-7; TRBD1 or TRBD2 may be the D gene (5 bases each). V lost 11 bases and J 3 bases, leaving 14 bases between the germline ends. This CDR3 region has 12 residues. Germline values: CDR1 MNHEY, CDR2 SVGAGI. CDR3 DNA sequence: TGTGCCGCCCGGGACGCCATCTACGAGCAGTACTTC. Translation: CAARDAIYEQYF.

V usage is TRBV4-1 and J usage is TRBJ2-5; D perhaps matches TRBD1 (5 bases). Germline values: CDR1 MGHRA, CDR2 YSYEKL. V lost 3 bases and J lost 1, with 21 bases in between. The CDR3 is 18 amino acids. CDR3 DNA: TGCGCCAGCAGCCAGTCAGCCATTGGGGCCTTGGCCCAAGAGACCCAGTACTTC. Amino acids: CASSQSAIGALAQETQYF.

The count of this clonotype is one. The rearrangement links TRBV5-6 to TRBJ1-2; D is perhaps TRBD1 (6 bases). The germline V gene has CDR1 SGHDT and CDR2 YYEEEE. The CDR3 totals 15 residues. V lost 1 base and J lost 1, with 11 bases in between. This CDR3 is CASSLTGSVNYGYTF. CDR3 DNA: TGTGCCAGCAGCTTGACAGGGTCGGTTAACTATGGCTACACCTTC.

The chain combines TRBV6-5 with TRBJ2-7, with 10 positions matching TRBD1. With 6 bases clipped from V and 4 bases from J, the junction kept 6 bases outside the gene matches. Germline-derived CDR1 and CDR2 are MNHEY and SVGAGI. This CDR3 has 14 residues. CDR3 DNA: TGTGCCAGCAGGAAGACAGGGGGCCGTTACGAGCAGTACTTC. Protein: CASRKTGGRYEQYF.

The chain employs TRBV29-1 and TRBJ2-7; D gene unclear. In germline, CDR1 is SQVTM, CDR2 ANQGSEA. The CDR3 totals 13 residues. V dropped 0 bases and J dropped 0 bases, with 6 bases sitting between them. The CDR3 bases are TGCAGCGTTGAAGAAAAGCTCTCCTACGAGCAGTACTTC. Its protein product is CSVEEKLSYEQYF.

This clonotype has only one observation. V and J are TRBV2 and TRBJ2-1; TRBD2 matches 9 bases. The ends lost 2 bases at V and 8 bases at J; junction bases unmatched: 7. The CDR3 contains 15 residues. Germline V lookup: CDR1 SNHLY, CDR2 FYNNEI. CDR3 sequence: CASSELASGIYEQFF. CDR3 nucleotide sequence: TGTGCCAGCAGTGAATTGGCTAGCGGGATTTATGAGCAGTTCTTC.

V is TRBV28 and J is TRBJ2-1; D remains ambiguous. Germline V gives CDR1 MDHEN, CDR2 SYDVKM. V shed 2 bases and J shed 8 bases, with 13 bases lying between them. The CDR3 totals 14 residues. In nucleotides, the CDR3 is TGTGCCAGCAGTTTAGAGCCACGGACGTATGAGCAGTTCTTC. It is translated as CASSLEPRTYEQFF.

This rearrangement joins TRBV25-1 to TRBJ1-1; the D is unclear. Trimming stripped 8 bases from V and 7 bases from J, with 8 bases between. Germline V gene data show CDR1 as MGHDK and CDR2 as SYGVNS. CDR3 length: 10 residues. The CDR3 sequence is CASWAGEAFF. CDR3 DNA: TGTGCCAGCTGGGCGGGTGAAGCTTTCTTT. Looking up the rest from reference TRBV25-1 and TRBJ1-1 gives the full variable domain: EADIYQTPRYLVIGTGKKITLECSQTMGHDKMYWYQQDPGMELHLIHYSYGVNSTEKGDLSSESTVSRIRTEHFPLTLESARPSHTSQYLCASWAGEAFFGQGTRLTVV.

The J gene is TRBJ2-7, the V gene TRBV20-1; D not certain. V lost 1 base and J 6 bases, leaving 10 bases between the germline ends. Germline CDR1 reads DFQATT; CDR2 reads SNEGSKA (reference sequence). CDR3 length: 12 amino acids. CDR3 DNA sequence: TGCAGTGCTAGAGCGTCTGGACCCGAGCAGTACTTC. Translation gives CSARASGPEQYF.

The chain links TRBV3-1 to TRBJ1-1; 7 positions agree with TRBD1. Trimming at V came to 1 base and at J to 3 bases, leaving 2 bases not matched to a gene. The CDR3 is made up of 14 amino acids. Germline CDR1 reads LGHDT; CDR2 reads YNNKEL (reference sequence). The CDR3 DNA is TGTGCCAGCAGCCAAGTCACAGGGGACACTGAAGCTTTCTTT. It encodes CASSQVTGDTEAFF. Full variable domain (missing parts from reference TRBV3-1 and TRBJ1-1): DTAVSQTPKYLVTQMGNDKSIKCEQNLGHDTMYWYKQDSKKFLKIMFSYNNKELIINETVPNRFSPKSPDKAHLNLHINSLELGDSAVYFCASSQVTGDTEAFFGQGTRLTVV.

The CDR3 loop reads CASSLGVGTQYF. The DNA for the CDR3 is TGTGCCAGCAGCTTAGGAGTCGGGACCCAGTACTTC. This chain links TRBV5-6 with TRBJ2-5; no definite D call. The V gene lost 2 bases and the J gene lost 7 bases, with 9 bases spanning the gap. This CDR3 is built from 12 residues. Germline loops: CDR1 SGHDT, CDR2 YYEEEE.

This chain uses TRBV4-2 with TRBJ2-3; 8 bases are a match to TRBD2. Germline V CDR1 and CDR2: LGHNA, YNFKEQ. Losses at the gene ends were 2 bases for V and 4 bases for J; bases not matched to a gene: 5. There are 15 residues in the CDR3. CDR3: CASSQRSGGADTQYF. CDR3 DNA: TGTGCCAGCAGCCAAAGGAGCGGGGGAGCAGATACGCAGTATTTT.

The V gene is TRBV6-4, the J gene TRBJ2-1, with 8 positions matching TRBD2. J was trimmed by 7 bases and V by 4 bases; bases with no gene match: 9. The CDR3 contains 15 residues. From germline, CDR1 is MRHNA and CDR2 SNTAGT. CDR3 region: CASSVSAGGLNEQFF. As DNA, the CDR3 is TGTGCCAGCAGTGTAAGCGCGGGAGGCCTAAATGAGCAGTTCTTC.

This chain links TRBV28 with TRBJ2-5; D possibly uses TRBD1 or TRBD2 (6 bases each). Germline loops: CDR1 MDHEN, CDR2 SYDVKM. The CDR3 runs to 14 residues. V was pared by 6 bases and J by 4 bases, with 15 bases between. CDR3 sequence: CASSALGGRETQYF. The CDR3 coding sequence is TGTGCCAGCAGCGCCCTAGGGGGGCGAGAGACCCAGTACTTC.

The V call is TRBV7-9, the J call TRBJ2-7; D gene unclear. This CDR3 is 11 amino acids long. In germline, CDR1 is SEHNR, CDR2 FQNEAQ (reference sequence). V was shortened by 5 bases and J by 3 bases, with 5 bases between the two germline ends. The CDR3 DNA follows: TGTGCCAGCAGCCCCTACTACGAGCAGTACTTC. Translation gives CASSPYYEQYF.

The chain recombines TRBV2 with TRBJ1-2; D is unclear. Between the trimmed V and J ends, which lost 7 bases and 4 bases, there was a span of 13 bases. CDR1 and CDR2 (germline): SNHLY, FYNNEI. This CDR3 is 13 amino acids long. CDR3 region: CASTREIVYGYTF. The CDR3 DNA is TGTGCCAGCACTCGGGAAATAGTCTATGGCTACACCTTC. The full variable domain, with the rest looked up from reference TRBV2 and TRBJ1-2, is EPEVTQTPSHQVTQMGQEVILRCVPISNHLYFYWYRQILGQKVEFLVSFYNNEISEKSEIFDDQFSVERPDGSNFTLKIRSTKLEDSAMYFCASTREIVYGYTFGSGTRLTVV.